This section outlines one T cell receptor beta chain sequence together with its context. The data are from a study of blood T cell repertoires in COVID-19. Study as a whole: The samples span acute and convalescent COVID-19 from the United States, Italy and Spain.

Sequencing used immunoSEQ multiplex PCR; TCRdb keeps in-frame clones, though not all of them. Here the sample spans roughly 240,000 clones, approximately 82% being singletons. V dropped 1 base and J dropped 2 bases, with 13 bases sitting between them. Germline values: CDR1 SGHTS, CDR2 YDEGEE. The CDR3 contains 15 residues. J is TRBJ2-7 and V is TRBV5-8; weak D call: TRBD2 (5 bases). This receptor was identified in a woman of 80 years or more with acute or convalescent COVID-19. Sequenced: peripheral blood. CDR3 nucleotides: TGTGCCAGCAGCTTGACGGGGAAATGGGCCTACGAGCAGTACTTC. Its translation: CASSLTGKWAYEQYF.